These 27 T cell receptor beta chains share one sample of origin, sequenced in a study of radiation and T cells in renal cell carcinoma. Libraries were prepared by immunoSEQ multiplex PCR; TCRdb keeps only in-frame clonotypes and omits some of them. The table has tens of thousands of clones, 82% seen once. Time point defined: baseline pretreatment blood. Treatment: 15 Gy SBRT to primary tumor, nephrectomy 4 weeks later. The sample in question was blood, obtained from a patient whose treatment included radiotherapy and nephrectomy. Receptor source: a man in his 60s with renal cell carcinoma.

The rearrangement joins TRBV18 to TRBJ1-2; 7 nucleotides align to TRBD1. Germline V gives CDR1 KGHSH, CDR2 LQKENI. This CDR3 has 17 residues. V was pared by 2 bases and J by 3 bases, with 12 bases of the junction left unmatched. This CDR3 is CASSPTRPRGEDYGYTF. The CDR3 nucleotides read TGTGCCAGCTCACCAACGAGGCCCAGGGGGGAGGACTATGGCTACACCTTC.

This clone appeared once. This rearrangement joins TRBV7-2 to TRBJ1-2; a possible D gene is TRBD1 (5 bases). Germline V lookup: CDR1 SGHTA, CDR2 FQGNSA. The V end was cut by 5 bases, the J end by 8 bases, with 27 bases between. This CDR3 region has 17 residues. In DNA, the CDR3 is TGTGCCAGCAGCCGTCCTAAGGACGCGTGGGACCCTTCGGGCTACACCTTC. The encoded protein is CASSRPKDAWDPSGYTF. Using reference TRBV7-2 and TRBJ1-2 for the parts outside the CDR3, the full variable domain is GAGVSQSPSNKVTEKGKDVELRCDPISGHTALYWYRQSLGQGLEFLIYFQGNSAPDKSGLPSDRFSAERTGGSVSTLTIQRTQQEDSAVYLCASSRPKDAWDPSGYTFGSGTRLTVV.

This chain uses TRBV5-5 with TRBJ2-1, with D perhaps TRBD1 (5 bases). Germline assignment: CDR1 SGHKS and CDR2 YYEKEE (reference sequence). This CDR3 region has 18 residues. Trimming took 0 bases from V and 3 from J, leaving 19 bases between them. The DNA for the CDR3 is TGTGCCAGCAGCTTGGCGTGGGGCAGAACGCCGATCTACAATGAGCAGTTCTTC. Translating gives CASSLAWGRTPIYNEQFF.

The chain has TRBV25-1 and TRBJ1-1, with D perhaps matching TRBD1 (6 bases). V lost 6 bases, J lost 2 bases, and 16 bases lay in between. Germline-derived CDR1 and CDR2 are MGHDK and SYGVNS. The CDR3 extends over 15 amino acids. The CDR3 region has the DNA TGTGCCAGCAGCGCTAGGGGGACTGTAAACACTGAAGCTTTCTTT. Translation gives CASSARGTVNTEAFF.

The V and J genes are TRBV5-1 and TRBJ2-1; 9 bases are a match to TRBD2. Unmatched junction bases numbered 11, after V lost 4 bases and J lost 0 bases. Germline lookup yields CDR1 SGHRS and CDR2 YFSETQ. This CDR3 contains 18 residues. This chain's CDR3 is CASSLETSGVSSYNEQFF. The CDR3 DNA reads as TGCGCCAGCAGCCTAGAGACTAGCGGAGTTAGCTCCTACAATGAGCAGTTCTTC.

The CDR3 is CASSFSGRAQETQYF. CDR3 coding DNA: TGTGCCAGCAGCTTCTCCGGGAGAGCCCAAGAGACCCAGTACTTC. The rearrangement joins TRBV11-3 to TRBJ2-5; tentatively, D is TRBD2 (6 bases). Trimming took off 3 bases at V and 1 base at J, with 12 bases between the two ends. This CDR3 is 15 amino acids long. Germline V CDR1 and CDR2: SGHNT, YENEEA.

The chain has TRBV19 and TRBJ1-2; 7 bases map to TRBD1. The germline gives CDR1 LNHDA, CDR2 SQIVND (reference sequence). V lost 9 bases to trimming and J lost 0 bases; unmatched junction nucleotides: 4. The CDR3 has 13 residues. CDR3 loop: CARAGQTNYGYTF. In DNA, the CDR3 is TGTGCCAGGGCGGGACAGACTAACTATGGCTACACCTTC.

This rearrangement joins TRBV4-1 to TRBJ2-1, with TRBD2 identical over 7 bases. Trimming at V came to 4 bases and at J to 4 bases, leaving 13 bases not matched to a gene. The CDR3 is 17 residues long. Per germline, CDR1 MGHRA and CDR2 YSYEKL. CDR3 nucleotide sequence: TGCGCCAGCAGCCCCCAACTAGCGCTACCACCGTACAATGAGCAGTTCTTC. Translating it yields CASSPQLALPPYNEQFF.

V gene TRBV7-2 combines with J gene TRBJ2-5; D ambiguous. CDR1 and CDR2 (germline): SGHTA, FQGNSA. V gave up 1 base and J gave up 5 bases, with 5 bases separating them. This CDR3 has 12 residues. The CDR3 region has the DNA TGTGCCAGCAGCTTAGATACGGAGACCCAGTACTTC. Its protein is CASSLDTETQYF.

The chain has TRBV5-1 and TRBJ2-7; D may be TRBD1 or TRBD2 (7 bases each). The V and J ends lost 1 base and 1 base respectively, with 18 bases between them. The CDR3 is 17 amino acids. Per the germline V gene, CDR1 is SGHRS and CDR2 is YFSETQ. Written as DNA, the CDR3 is TGCGCCAGCAGCTTGAGGGGGGGACAGCTGAATTCCTACGAGCAGTACTTC. This sequence encodes CASSLRGGQLNSYEQYF.

This clone was seen only once. This sequence joins TRBV13 and TRBJ2-3, with 9 bases identical to TRBD2. In germline, CDR1 is PRHDT, CDR2 FYEKMQ (reference sequence). V gave up 1 base and J gave up 3 bases; unmatched junction bases: 5. CDR3 length: 16 residues. The CDR3 DNA follows: TGTGCCAGCAGCTTAGTAAGCGGGAGGCGGACAGATACGCAGTATTTT. Encoded protein: CASSLVSGRRTDTQYF. The whole variable domain, remainder taken from reference TRBV13 and TRBJ2-3, is AAGVIQSPRHLIKEKRETATLKCYPIPRHDTVYWYQQGPGQDPQFLISFYEKMQSDKGSIPDRFSAQQFSDYHSELNMSSLELGDSALYFCASSLVSGRRTDTQYFGPGTRLTVL.

This clone was seen only once. V gene TRBV5-1 combines with J gene TRBJ2-7; 9 bases are a match to TRBD2. CDR3 length equals 16 residues. V was pared by 0 bases and J by 7 bases, with 11 bases of the junction left unmatched. Germline V CDR1 and CDR2: SGHRS, YFSETQ. This CDR3 is CASSLVSIAGAGEQYF. CDR3 coding DNA: TGCGCCAGCAGCTTGGTCTCTATAGCGGGAGCGGGGGAGCAGTACTTC.

This clone was detected only once. This chain connects TRBV29-1 to TRBJ2-7; TRBD1 aligns across 7 bases. Germline V lookup: CDR1 SQVTM, CDR2 ANQGSEA. The CDR3 totals 14 residues. With V trimmed by 6 bases and J by 0 bases, 8 bases remained unmatched. In nucleotides, the CDR3 is TGCAGCGTAGCGACAGGGCAACTCTCCTACGAGCAGTACTTC. Translation: CSVATGQLSYEQYF.

The genes are TRBV5-1 and TRBJ1-1, with no clear D. With 4 bases removed from V and 1 base from J, the gap between germline ends came to 11 bases. Germline lookup yields CDR1 SGHRS and CDR2 YFSETQ. The CDR3 runs 14 residues. CDR3 nucleotide sequence: TGCGCCAGCAGCCTAGGACCTACGAACACTGAAGCTTTCTTT. This codes for CASSLGPTNTEAFF.

J is TRBJ1-1 and V is TRBV5-1; possible D gene TRBD1, 6 bases. The CDR3 contains 17 residues. Germline CDR1 is SGHRS and CDR2 is YFSETQ. Trimming cost V 1 base and J 4 bases, with 20 bases left between them. The CDR3 region has the DNA TGCGCCAGCAGCTTGTCAGGAGGAAGGGGGGATTTCACTGAAGCTTTCTTT. Its translation: CASSLSGGRGDFTEAFF.

A single count supports this clone. V is TRBV6-1 and J is TRBJ2-1; D may match TRBD1 or TRBD2 (6 bases each). The V end lost 4 bases, the J end lost 8 bases, and 15 bases lay between the germline ends. CDR1 and CDR2 (germline): MNHNS, SASEGT. The CDR3 length is 14 residues. The CDR3 is CASSGYREVHEQFF. CDR3 nucleotides: TGTGCCAGCAGTGGATACAGGGAGGTCCATGAGCAGTTCTTC.

The chain uses TRBV13 and TRBJ2-7, with 7 bases that match TRBD1. V was pared by 6 bases and J by 0 bases, with 5 bases of the junction left unmatched. CDR1 and CDR2 from the germline V gene are PRHDT and FYEKMQ (reference sequence). This CDR3 has 14 amino acids. DNA of the CDR3: TGTGCCAGCAGGGGCCGGGACAGCTCCTACGAGCAGTACTTC. Its translation is CASRGRDSSYEQYF. The full variable domain, rest sourced from reference TRBV13 and TRBJ2-7, is AAGVIQSPRHLIKEKRETATLKCYPIPRHDTVYWYQQGPGQDPQFLISFYEKMQSDKGSIPDRFSAQQFSDYHSELNMSSLELGDSALYFCASRGRDSSYEQYFGPGTRLTVT.

This chain links TRBV4-1 with TRBJ1-5; 10 bases are shared with TRBD1. Germline lookup yields CDR1 MGHRA and CDR2 YSYEKL. The CDR3 is made up of 16 amino acids. With 3 bases clipped from V and 10 bases from J, the junction kept 12 bases outside the gene matches. The CDR3 nucleotides read TGCGCCAGCAGCCACATGACAGGGGGCTCATTGGGTCCCCAGCATTTT. As protein: CASSHMTGGSLGPQHF.

The chain combines TRBV29-1 with TRBJ2-3; the D gene could be TRBD1 or TRBD2 (5 bases each). This CDR3 spans 11 amino acids. The V gene's germline CDR1 is SQVTM and CDR2 ANQGSEA. The CDR3 DNA follows: TGCGGCGCCGGGACCAAAGATACGCAGTATTTT. It translates to CGAGTKDTQYF.

The gene calls are TRBV2 and TRBJ2-3, with a possible D match to TRBD2 (5 bases). CDR1 and CDR2 from the germline V gene are SNHLY and FYNNEI. Trimming pared 4 bases from V and 4 bases from J, leaving 12 bases between. The CDR3 loop spans 14 amino acids. The CDR3 DNA sequence: TGTGCCAGCAGTGGGCGGGTTGGGGCAGATACGCAGTATTTT. Amino acids: CASSGRVGADTQYF.

A few counts support this clone. The rearrangement links TRBV9 to TRBJ1-1; D is unresolved. Germline lookup yields CDR1 SGDLS and CDR2 YYNGEE. Trimming removed 3 bases at V and 1 base at J, with 4 bases between. The CDR3 contains 12 residues. In DNA form, the CDR3 reads TGTGCCAGCAGCGGGGGGAACACTGAAGCTTTCTTT. It codes for CASSGGNTEAFF.

V gene TRBV7-8 combines with J gene TRBJ2-1, with D perhaps TRBD1 (5 bases). In germline, CDR1 is SGHVS, CDR2 FQNEAQ. The CDR3 is 16 residues long. Trimming removed 1 base at V and 8 bases at J, with 18 bases between. CDR3 DNA sequence: TGTGCCAGCAGCTTAGTCAAGGGCGGCCAAGGGGATGAGCAGTTCTTC. It is translated as CASSLVKGGQGDEQFF.

The chain carries TRBV6-5 and TRBJ2-2, with a tentative D call TRBD2 (5 bases). Trimming shortened V by 5 bases and J by 4 bases, and 14 bases separated the two germline ends. The CDR3 totals 15 residues. Looked up from germline, CDR1 is MNHEY and CDR2 is SVGAGI. The CDR3 DNA sequence: TGTGCCAGCAGTAGAGAGCGGTTGGGCACCGGGGAGCTGTTTTTT. It translates to CASSRERLGTGELFF.

The CDR3 reads CASSLMSAGGTDTQYF. CDR3 DNA: TGTGCCAGCAGCTTAATGAGTGCGGGAGGGACAGATACGCAGTATTTT. This chain connects TRBV7-2 to TRBJ2-3; 9 positions match TRBD2. CDR1 is SGHTA and CDR2 is FQGNSA in the germline V gene. The CDR3 has 16 residues. J lost 3 bases, V lost 2 bases, and 6 bases had no gene match. The variable domain in full, with the rest retrieved from reference TRBV7-2 and TRBJ2-3, is GAGVSQSPSNKVTEKGKDVELRCDPISGHTALYWYRQSLGQGLEFLIYFQGNSAPDKSGLPSDRFSAERTGGSVSTLTIQRTQQEDSAVYLCASSLMSAGGTDTQYFGPGTRLTVL.

The CDR3 here is CASSRWAGGGTYEQYF. The CDR3 DNA reads as TGCGCCAGCAGCCGTTGGGCGGGAGGGGGAACCTACGAGCAGTACTTC. The V and J genes are TRBV4-1 and TRBJ2-7; 9 positions match TRBD2. Germline lookup yields CDR1 MGHRA and CDR2 YSYEKL. The V gene end was trimmed by 4 bases and the J gene end by 2 bases; junction bases not matched to a gene: 9. This CDR3 contains 16 residues.

The V gene is TRBV9, the J gene TRBJ2-1; 9 bases match TRBD2. J was trimmed by 8 bases and V by 0 bases; bases with no gene match: 9. Germline V gene lookup returns CDR1 SGDLS and CDR2 YYNGEE. The CDR3 length is 16 residues. The CDR3 is CASSVEAGGPLDEQFF. Here the CDR3 DNA reads TGTGCCAGCAGCGTAGAGGCGGGAGGGCCTTTGGATGAGCAGTTCTTC.

A few counts support this clone. This chain connects TRBV9 to TRBJ1-1, with unresolved D. The CDR3 runs to 13 residues. CDR1 SGDLS and CDR2 YYNGEE come from the germline V gene. Trimming took 0 bases from V and 7 from J, leaving 10 bases between them. DNA of the CDR3: TGTGCCAGCAGCGTAGGGCCCGCGGTTGAAGCTTTCTTT. Encoded protein: CASSVGPAVEAFF. Full variable domain (remainder filled in from reference TRBV9 and TRBJ1-1): DSGVTQTPKHLITATGQRVTLRCSPRSGDLSVYWYQQSLDQGLQFLIQYYNGEERAKGNILERFSAQQFPDLHSELNLSSLELGDSALYFCASSVGPAVEAFFGQGTRLTVV.